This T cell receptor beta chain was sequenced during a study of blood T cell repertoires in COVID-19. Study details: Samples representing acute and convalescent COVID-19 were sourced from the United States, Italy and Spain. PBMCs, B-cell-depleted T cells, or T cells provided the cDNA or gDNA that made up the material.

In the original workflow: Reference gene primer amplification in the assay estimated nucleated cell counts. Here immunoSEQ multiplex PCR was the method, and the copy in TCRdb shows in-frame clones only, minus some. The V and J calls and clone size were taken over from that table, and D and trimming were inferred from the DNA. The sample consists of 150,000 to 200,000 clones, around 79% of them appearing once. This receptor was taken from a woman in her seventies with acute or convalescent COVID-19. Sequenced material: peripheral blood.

CDR3 nucleotides: TGTGCCAGCAGCTCCTCAATCACGGGACTAGGATACTACAATGAGCAGTTCTTC. Its protein product is CASSSSITGLGYYNEQFF. The gene calls are TRBV9 and TRBJ2-1; 8 bases align to TRBD2. The trim removed 4 bases at V and 3 bases at J, leaving 15 bases unmatched. Looked up from germline, CDR1 is SGDLS and CDR2 is YYNGEE. CDR3 length: 18 amino acids.